This TCR beta chain was profiled in a study of T cell changes during pregnancy in multiple sclerosis. From germline, CDR1 is SGHAT and CDR2 FQNNGV. Trimming at V came to 6 bases and at J to 1 base, leaving 7 bases not matched to a gene. This CDR3 is 15 amino acids long. Libraries were prepared by immunoSEQ multiplex PCR; TCRdb keeps only in-frame clonotypes and omits some of them. The sample has 37,000 or so clones, 89% seen once; the top ten hold around 0.49%. This receptor was obtained from a female donor with multiple sclerosis, enrolled in a pregnancy study. The input for sequencing was CD4+ T cells from peripheral blood mononuclear cells, taken in the first trimester of pregnancy. This chain joins TRBV11-2 and TRBJ2-5, with 8 bases identical to TRBD2. The CDR3 nucleotides read TGTGCCAGCAGTTCATTACTAGCGGTCCAAGAGACCCAGTACTTC. Its translation is CASSSLLAVQETQYF.